The 25 T cell receptor beta chains reported below all come from one sample, sequenced in a study of OX40 agonist ivuxolimab in advanced cancers. The data were produced by immunoSEQ multiplex PCR, yet TCRdb's version contains in-frame clones alone and is incomplete. The sample yields 55,000 to 90,000 clones, approximately 80% seen once. The sample in question was CD4+ or CD8+ T cells sorted from blood, obtained in a trial of the OX40 agonist ivuxolimab. These receptors all come from an adult with an advanced solid tumor such as melanoma, head and neck, liver or kidney cancer.

V usage is TRBV30 and J usage is TRBJ2-7; D is undetermined. Germline loops: CDR1 GTSNPN, CDR2 SVGIG (reference sequence). CDR3 length: 11 residues. V lost 3 bases, J lost 3 bases, and 6 bases lay in between. The CDR3 sequence is CAWSTNYEQYF. Here the CDR3 DNA reads TGTGCCTGGAGCACCAACTACGAGCAGTACTTC.

The chain couples TRBV7-9 to TRBJ2-7; D possibly uses TRBD1 or TRBD2 (5 bases each). Germline lookup yields CDR1 SEHNR and CDR2 FQNEAQ (reference sequence). With 1 base removed from V and 0 bases from J, the gap between germline ends came to 10 bases. The CDR3 is made up of 15 amino acids. The CDR3 here is CASSLGDGFSYEQYF. The DNA of the CDR3 is TGTGCCAGCAGCTTAGGGGACGGTTTCTCCTACGAGCAGTACTTC.

The chain uses TRBV9 and TRBJ2-1; D is tentatively TRBD1 or TRBD2 (5 bases each). Trimming pared 0 bases from V and 4 bases from J, leaving 17 bases between. Per the germline V gene, CDR1 is SGDLS and CDR2 is YYNGEE. This CDR3 has 17 residues. The CDR3 bases are TGTGCCAGCAGCGTAGATGACGGTCGGGGCGGGTACAATGAGCAGTTCTTC. Translating it yields CASSVDDGRGGYNEQFF.

This chain connects TRBV10-1 to TRBJ1-4; D gene unclear. Trimming took 6 bases from V and 8 from J, leaving 10 bases between them. The CDR3 spans 12 residues. Germline lookup yields CDR1 WNHNN and CDR2 SYGVQD (reference sequence). The CDR3: CASSEGPEKLFF. The CDR3 region has the DNA TGCGCCAGCAGCGAAGGGCCGGAAAAACTGTTTTTT.

The rearrangement uses TRBV19 and TRBJ1-2; 8 positions agree with TRBD1. There are 14 residues in the CDR3. V gave up 7 bases and J gave up 4 bases; unmatched junction bases: 8. CDR1 is LNHDA and CDR2 is SQIVND in the germline V gene (reference sequence). Here the CDR3 DNA reads TGTGCCAGTATACCGACAGGGGCTTTCTATGGCTACACCTTC. It encodes CASIPTGAFYGYTF.

The chain has TRBV28 and TRBJ1-1; 7 bases map to TRBD1. Looked up from germline, CDR1 is MDHEN and CDR2 is SYDVKM. The V and J ends lost 3 bases and 1 base, in that order; junction bases with no gene match: 5. The length of the CDR3 is 15 residues. The CDR3 DNA is TGTGCCAGCAGTTTTTCCCGACAGGGGAACACTGAAGCTTTCTTT. This sequence encodes CASSFSRQGNTEAFF.

The chain combines TRBV6-1 with TRBJ2-3; no reliable D call. The V and J ends lost 11 bases and 1 base respectively, with 7 bases between them. This CDR3 has 11 amino acids. CDR1 is MNHNS, CDR2 SASEGT, per germline. CDR3 in amino acids: CAGSRTDTQYF. Written as DNA, the CDR3 is TGTGCCGGCTCCCGCACAGATACGCAGTATTTT.

The chain couples TRBV7-2 to TRBJ2-3, with TRBD1 identical over 7 bases. V trimming: 4 bases; J trimming: 2 bases; junction bases outside the gene matches: 18. Germline CDR1 reads SGHTA; CDR2 reads FQGNSA. There are 19 residues in the CDR3. This CDR3 reads CASSSRQGFGVSVTDTQYF. CDR3 nucleotides: TGTGCCAGCAGCTCCCGACAGGGTTTTGGCGTTTCCGTCACAGATACGCAGTATTTT. Combining the CDR3 with reference TRBV7-2 and TRBJ2-3 gives the whole variable domain GAGVSQSPSNKVTEKGKDVELRCDPISGHTALYWYRQSLGQGLEFLIYFQGNSAPDKSGLPSDRFSAERTGGSVSTLTIQRTQQEDSAVYLCASSSRQGFGVSVTDTQYFGPGTRLTVL.

The chain combines TRBV6-1 with TRBJ2-7; 8 nucleotides agree with TRBD1. The CDR3 extends over 15 amino acids. J was trimmed by 3 bases and V by 2 bases; bases with no gene match: 6. Germline V CDR1 and CDR2: MNHNS, SASEGT. CDR3 nucleotide sequence: TGTGCCAGCAGTGAATGGGGGACAGGCAGCTACGAGCAGTACTTC. Translating it yields CASSEWGTGSYEQYF.

This clone turned up a few times. The J gene is TRBJ1-4, the V gene TRBV10-3; TRBD1 might be the D (6 bases). The CDR3 has 14 amino acids. Trimming removed 4 bases at V and 4 bases at J, with 10 bases between. Germline V gives CDR1 ENHRY, CDR2 SYGVKD. In DNA, the CDR3 is TGTGCCATCAGTGTTGGACAGATTAATGAAAAACTGTTTTTT. Translation gives CAISVGQINEKLFF.

J is TRBJ2-7 and V is TRBV27; TRBD2 matches 13 bases. J lost 5 bases, V lost 2 bases, and 15 bases had no gene match. Germline CDR1 is MNHEY and CDR2 is SMNVEV (reference sequence). This CDR3 has 19 amino acids. This chain's CDR3 is CASSLLPWPTSGGSNEQYF. CDR3 sequence (DNA): TGTGCCAGCAGTTTACTACCCTGGCCGACTAGCGGGGGGTCCAACGAGCAGTACTTC.

V is TRBV30 and J is TRBJ1-4; 7 positions agree with TRBD1. V was pared by 5 bases and J by 2 bases, with 2 bases of the junction left unmatched. The germline CDR1 and CDR2 sequences are GTSNPN and SVGIG (reference sequence). The length of the CDR3 is 13 residues. CDR3: CAWGGGTNEKLFF. CDR3 coding DNA: TGTGCCTGGGGAGGGGGCACTAATGAAAAACTGTTTTTT.

This sequence joins TRBV11-2 and TRBJ1-1; 9 nucleotides match TRBD1. Germline-derived CDR1 and CDR2 are SGHAT and FQNNGV. The CDR3 is made up of 12 amino acids. Unmatched junction bases numbered 4, after V lost 6 bases and J lost 8 bases. CDR3 DNA sequence: TGTGCCAGCAGTTTGGACAGGGGAGAAGCTTTCTTT. As protein: CASSLDRGEAFF.

The rearrangement joins TRBV19 to TRBJ2-6; perhaps TRBD1 as D (6 bases). This CDR3 has 16 residues. The germline gives CDR1 LNHDA, CDR2 SQIVND (reference sequence). V lost 8 bases, J lost 1 base, and 15 bases lay in between. CDR3 residues: CASRTGQVSGANVLTF. The DNA for the CDR3 is TGTGCCAGTCGAACAGGGCAAGTATCTGGGGCCAACGTCCTGACTTTC.

This clone showed up just a few times. The V and J genes are TRBV2 and TRBJ2-1; D remains ambiguous. V lost 7 bases and J 7 bases, leaving 20 bases between the germline ends. Germline CDR1 reads SNHLY; CDR2 reads FYNNEI. The CDR3 consists of 15 residues. The CDR3 DNA reads as TGTGCCAGCAAGGGCCGGTTATCGGACGCGAATGAGCAGTTCTTC. This translates into CASKGRLSDANEQFF.

As regards this clone: Other DNA sequences in the sample encode the same CDR3. CDR3 nucleotides: TGTGCCAGCAGCTCCCGGACAGGGGCAGATACGCAGTATTTT. Its translation: CASSSRTGADTQYF. The chain uses TRBV7-2 and TRBJ2-3; TRBD1 aligns across 9 bases. V gave up 4 bases and J gave up 4 bases; unmatched junction bases: 3. The CDR3 runs to 14 residues. Germline CDR1 reads SGHTA; CDR2 reads FQGNSA.

This chain joins TRBV6-1 and TRBJ2-5, with 9 bases matching TRBD2. Trimming removed 6 bases from V and 2 bases from J; junction bases left unmatched: 4. Germline lookup yields CDR1 MNHNS and CDR2 SASEGT. This CDR3 contains 14 residues. CDR3 DNA: TGTGCCAGCAGGGGTAGCGGGGGACAAGAGACCCAGTACTTC. Protein: CASRGSGGQETQYF.

The V and J genes are TRBV6-1 and TRBJ2-1, with 7 bases fitting TRBD1. Germline-derived CDR1 and CDR2 are MNHNS and SASEGT. The CDR3 has 14 residues. J lost 7 bases, V lost 5 bases, and 8 bases had no gene match. CDR3 bases: TGTGCCAGCAGTAAGACAGGGCAGGGTAATGAGCAGTTCTTC. It translates to CASSKTGQGNEQFF.

This chain uses TRBV28 with TRBJ1-2, with D tentatively TRBD1 (5 bases). Germline CDR1 is MDHEN and CDR2 is SYDVKM. Trimming shortened V by 3 bases and J by 4 bases, and 15 bases separated the two germline ends. This CDR3 is built from 15 residues. The CDR3 bases are TGTGCCAGCAGTTTTGGGGGTGGAAGGGGCTATGGCTACACCTTC. Protein sequence: CASSFGGGRGYGYTF.

This chain joins TRBV5-6 and TRBJ1-2; 7 bases map to TRBD1. Unmatched junction bases numbered 5, after V lost 4 bases and J lost 2 bases. Germline CDR1 and CDR2: SGHDT and YYEEEE. The CDR3 sequence is 14 residues long. In DNA, the CDR3 is TGTGCCAGCAGCCTCCCGGACAGGAACTATGGCTACACCTTC. Its translation is CASSLPDRNYGYTF.

The rearrangement uses TRBV6-1 and TRBJ1-2; D remains unclear. The V end lost 5 bases, the J end lost 8 bases, and 3 bases lay between the germline ends. Germline-derived CDR1 and CDR2 are MNHNS and SASEGT. There are 9 residues in the CDR3. CDR3 protein: CASSPGYTF. In DNA, the CDR3 is TGTGCCAGCAGTCCGGGCTACACCTTC.

The DNA of the CDR3 is TGTGCCAGCACTCAGGGGCGGGGGGCCCCCCGCACAGATACGCAGTATTTT. Translation gives CASTQGRGAPRTDTQYF. The chain couples TRBV19 to TRBJ2-3; TRBD2 matches at 8 bases. CDR3 size: 17 residues. Germline V gives CDR1 LNHDA, CDR2 SQIVND (reference sequence). The V and J ends lost 9 bases and 1 base, in that order; junction bases with no gene match: 15.

This chain joins TRBV7-9 and TRBJ2-2, with 7 positions matching TRBD1. The CDR3 consists of 14 residues. V dropped 6 bases and J dropped 5; count of bases not matched to a gene: 6. Germline V gene sequence: CDR1 SEHNR, CDR2 FQNEAQ (reference sequence). CDR3 amino acids: CASRRGQGTGELFF. CDR3 in DNA: TGTGCCAGCAGAAGGGGGCAAGGGACCGGGGAGCTGTTTTTT. Drawing the rest from reference TRBV7-9 and TRBJ2-2, the complete variable domain is DTGVSQNPRHKITKRGQNVTFRCDPISEHNRLYWYRQTLGQGPEFLTYFQNEAQLEKSRLLSDRFSAERPKGSFSTLEIQRTEQGDSAMYLCASRRGQGTGELFFGEGSRLTVL.

This clone appeared a few times. The rearrangement links TRBV10-1 to TRBJ2-7, with D perhaps TRBD1 (5 bases). Trimming cost V 8 bases and J 6 bases, with 11 bases left between them. The CDR3 runs 11 residues. Germline-derived CDR1 and CDR2 are WNHNN and SYGVQD (reference sequence). This CDR3 is CASGYQGEQYF. DNA of the CDR3: TGCGCCAGCGGGTACCAGGGCGAGCAGTACTTC.

The rearrangement joins TRBV7-9 to TRBJ2-7; D is uncertain. Germline V lookup: CDR1 SEHNR, CDR2 FQNEAQ (reference sequence). Trimming removed 4 bases at V and 2 bases at J, with 9 bases between. CDR3 length equals 13 residues. CDR3 protein: CASSSPAAYEQYF. As DNA, the CDR3 is TGTGCCAGCAGCTCCCCCGCGGCCTACGAGCAGTACTTC.